This entry is about one TCR beta chain. This entry comes from a study of blood T cell repertoires in COVID-19. V was shortened by 0 bases and J by 11 bases, with 10 bases between the two germline ends. The CDR3 has 12 residues. Per the germline V gene, CDR1 is LNHDA and CDR2 is SQIVND (reference sequence). Original processing notes: The authors estimated nucleated cell counts from reference gene primer amplification. The data were produced by immunoSEQ multiplex PCR, yet TCRdb's version contains in-frame clones alone and is incomplete. V and J calls and clone size are as listed in that table; D and trimming were resolved from the DNA. The data show approximately 170,000 clones, approximately 87% seen once.

The specimen sequenced was peripheral blood. The chain has TRBV19 and TRBJ1-1; D is ambiguous. The clonotype was recovered from a woman aged 55 to 70 with COVID-19, enrolled during active disease. This CDR3 reads CASSIDIREAFF. CDR3 sequence (DNA): TGTGCCAGTAGTATAGATATCCGGGAGGCTTTCTTT.